This section outlines one T cell receptor (beta chain) sequence together with its context. Measured with immunoSEQ multiplex PCR; TCRdb has only the in-frame clones, and not every one. Of 53,000 or so clones in the sample, about 94% are singletons; the top ten hold over 4%. The data were taken from a study of technical replicates of blood from a handful of donors. In germline, CDR1 is SGHTA, CDR2 FQGNSA. CDR3 size: 12 residues. Trimming left V 5 bases short and J 6 bases short, with 8 bases between. The TCR originated in a human donor in good health. Some clones in this sample may be carry-over from other donors' samples. Material for sequencing was PBMCs. The chain couples TRBV7-2 to TRBJ1-5, with a weak D call TRBD1 (6 bases). The CDR3 DNA is TGTGCCAGCAGCAGGGGGATTCAGCCCCAGCATTTT. As protein: CASSRGIQPQHF.